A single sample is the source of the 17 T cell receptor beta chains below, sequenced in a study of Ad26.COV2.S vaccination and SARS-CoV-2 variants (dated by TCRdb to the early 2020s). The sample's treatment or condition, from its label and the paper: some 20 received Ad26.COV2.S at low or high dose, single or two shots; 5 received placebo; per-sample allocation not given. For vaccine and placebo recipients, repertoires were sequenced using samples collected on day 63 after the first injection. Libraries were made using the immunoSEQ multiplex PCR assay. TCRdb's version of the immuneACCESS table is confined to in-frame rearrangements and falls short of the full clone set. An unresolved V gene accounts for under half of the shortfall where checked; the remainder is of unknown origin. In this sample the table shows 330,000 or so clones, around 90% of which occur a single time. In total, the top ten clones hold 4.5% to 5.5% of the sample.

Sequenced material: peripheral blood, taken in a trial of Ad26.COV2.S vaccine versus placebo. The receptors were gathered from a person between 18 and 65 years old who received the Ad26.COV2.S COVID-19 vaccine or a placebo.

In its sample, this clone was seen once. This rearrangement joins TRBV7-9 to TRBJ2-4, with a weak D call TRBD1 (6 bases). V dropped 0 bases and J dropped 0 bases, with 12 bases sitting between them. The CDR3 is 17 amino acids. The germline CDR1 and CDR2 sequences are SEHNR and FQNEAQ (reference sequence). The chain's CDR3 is CASSLARQGIAKNIQYF. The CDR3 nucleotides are TGTGCCAGCAGCTTAGCGAGGCAGGGGATAGCCAAAAACATTCAGTACTTC. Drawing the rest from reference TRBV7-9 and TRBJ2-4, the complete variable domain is DTGVSQNPRHKITKRGQNVTFRCDPISEHNRLYWYRQTLGQGPEFLTYFQNEAQLEKSRLLSDRFSAERPKGSFSTLEIQRTEQGDSAMYLCASSLARQGIAKNIQYFGAGTRLSVL.

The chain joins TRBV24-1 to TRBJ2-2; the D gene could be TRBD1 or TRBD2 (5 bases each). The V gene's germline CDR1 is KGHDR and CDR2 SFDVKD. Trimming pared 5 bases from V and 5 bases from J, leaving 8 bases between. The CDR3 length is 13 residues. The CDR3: CATSGEGTGELFF. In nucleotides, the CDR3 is TGTGCCACCAGTGGTGAGGGGACCGGGGAGCTGTTTTTT.

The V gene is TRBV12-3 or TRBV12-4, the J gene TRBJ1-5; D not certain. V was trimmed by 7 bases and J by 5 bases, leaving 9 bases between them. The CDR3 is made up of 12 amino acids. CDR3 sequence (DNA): TGTGCCAGCACCCTGAGTCATCAGCCCCAGCATTTT. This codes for CASTLSHQPQHF.

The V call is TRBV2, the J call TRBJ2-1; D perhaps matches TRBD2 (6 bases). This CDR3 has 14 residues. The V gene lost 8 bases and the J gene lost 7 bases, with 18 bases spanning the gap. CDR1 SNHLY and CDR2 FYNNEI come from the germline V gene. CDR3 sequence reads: CASLYTEGGNEQFF. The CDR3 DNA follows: TGTGCCAGCTTATATACAGAGGGAGGAAATGAGCAGTTCTTC.

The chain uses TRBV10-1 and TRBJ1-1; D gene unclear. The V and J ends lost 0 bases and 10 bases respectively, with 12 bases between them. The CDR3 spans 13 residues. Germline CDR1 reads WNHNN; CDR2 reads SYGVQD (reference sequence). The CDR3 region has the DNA TGCGCCAGCAGTGAGTCGACGGCCTGGGGAGCTTTCTTT. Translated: CASSESTAWGAFF.

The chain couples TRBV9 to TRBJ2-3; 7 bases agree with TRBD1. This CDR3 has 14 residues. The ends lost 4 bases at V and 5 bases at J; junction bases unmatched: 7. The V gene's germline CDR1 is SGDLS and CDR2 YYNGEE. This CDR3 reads CASSPTGAGDTQYF. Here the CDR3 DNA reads TGTGCCAGCAGCCCCACAGGGGCGGGAGATACGCAGTATTTT.

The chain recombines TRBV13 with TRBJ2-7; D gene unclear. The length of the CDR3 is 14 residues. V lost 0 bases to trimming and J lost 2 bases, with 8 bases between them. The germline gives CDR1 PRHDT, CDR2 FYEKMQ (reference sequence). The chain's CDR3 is CASSLGASPYEQYF. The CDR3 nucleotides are TGTGCCAGCAGCTTAGGCGCCTCCCCCTACGAGCAGTACTTC.

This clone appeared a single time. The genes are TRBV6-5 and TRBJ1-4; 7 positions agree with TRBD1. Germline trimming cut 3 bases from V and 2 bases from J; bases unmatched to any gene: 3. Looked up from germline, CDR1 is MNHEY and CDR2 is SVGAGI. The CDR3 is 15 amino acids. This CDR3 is CASSYLGQTNEKLFF. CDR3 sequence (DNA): TGTGCCAGCAGTTATCTGGGACAGACTAATGAAAAACTGTTTTTT.

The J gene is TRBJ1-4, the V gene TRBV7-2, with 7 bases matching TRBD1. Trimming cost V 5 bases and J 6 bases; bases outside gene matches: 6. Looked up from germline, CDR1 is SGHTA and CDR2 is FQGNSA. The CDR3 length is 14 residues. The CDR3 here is CASSPGQNHEKLFF. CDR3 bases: TGTGCCAGCAGCCCGGGACAGAACCATGAAAAACTGTTTTTT.

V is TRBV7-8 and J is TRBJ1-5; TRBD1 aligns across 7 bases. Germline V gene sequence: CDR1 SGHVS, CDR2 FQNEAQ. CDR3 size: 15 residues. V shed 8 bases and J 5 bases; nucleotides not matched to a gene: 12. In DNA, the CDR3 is TGTGCCAGCGGTCCCCGGGACAGCAAACATCAGCCCCAGCATTTT. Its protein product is CASGPRDSKHQPQHF.

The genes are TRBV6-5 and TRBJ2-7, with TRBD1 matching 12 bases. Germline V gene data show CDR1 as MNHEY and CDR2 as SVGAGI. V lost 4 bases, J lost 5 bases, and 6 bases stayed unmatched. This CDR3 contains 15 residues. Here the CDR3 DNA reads TGTGCCAGCAGTTCCTCCGGGACAGGGGGCCACGAGCAGTACGTC. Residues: CASSSSGTGGHEQYV.

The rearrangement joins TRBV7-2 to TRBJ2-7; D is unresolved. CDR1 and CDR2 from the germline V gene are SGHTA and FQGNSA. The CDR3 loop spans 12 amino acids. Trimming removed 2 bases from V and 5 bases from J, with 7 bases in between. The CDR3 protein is CASSLRPNEQYF. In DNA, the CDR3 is TGTGCCAGCAGCTTAAGACCGAACGAGCAGTACTTC.

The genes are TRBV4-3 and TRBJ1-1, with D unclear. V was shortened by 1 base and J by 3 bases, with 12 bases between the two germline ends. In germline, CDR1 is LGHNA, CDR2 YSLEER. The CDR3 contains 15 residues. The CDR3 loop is CASSQVFAIDTEAFF. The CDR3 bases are TGCGCCAGCAGCCAAGTTTTCGCAATTGACACTGAAGCTTTCTTT.

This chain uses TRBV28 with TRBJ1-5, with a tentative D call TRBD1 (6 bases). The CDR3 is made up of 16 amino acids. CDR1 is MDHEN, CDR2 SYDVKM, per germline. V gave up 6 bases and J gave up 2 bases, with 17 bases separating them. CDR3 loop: CASSLGWGLGNQPQHF. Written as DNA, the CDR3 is TGTGCCAGCAGCCTCGGTTGGGGGCTCGGCAATCAGCCCCAGCATTTT.

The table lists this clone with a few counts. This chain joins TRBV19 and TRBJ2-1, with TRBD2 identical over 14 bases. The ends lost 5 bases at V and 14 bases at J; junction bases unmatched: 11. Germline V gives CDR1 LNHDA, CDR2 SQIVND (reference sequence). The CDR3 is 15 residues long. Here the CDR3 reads CASSRPGLAGVGEFF. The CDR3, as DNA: TGTGCCAGTAGTCGACCGGGACTAGCGGGAGTGGGTGAGTTCTTC.

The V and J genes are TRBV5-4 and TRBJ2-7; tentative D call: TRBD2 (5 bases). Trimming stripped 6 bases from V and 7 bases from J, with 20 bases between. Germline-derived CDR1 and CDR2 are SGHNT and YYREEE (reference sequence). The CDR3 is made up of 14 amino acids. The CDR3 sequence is CASTPGVRAREQYF. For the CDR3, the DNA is TGTGCCAGCACCCCCGGGGTGCGGGCGAGGGAGCAGTACTTC.

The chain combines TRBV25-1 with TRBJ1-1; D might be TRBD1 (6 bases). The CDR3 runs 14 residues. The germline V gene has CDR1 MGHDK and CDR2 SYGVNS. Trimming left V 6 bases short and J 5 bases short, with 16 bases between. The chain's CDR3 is CASSHQTGVTEAFF. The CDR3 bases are TGTGCCAGCAGCCACCAGACAGGCGTAACTGAAGCTTTCTTT.